These 7 T cell receptor beta chains share one sample of origin, sequenced in a study of blood T cell repertoires in COVID-19. Assay: immunoSEQ multiplex PCR; the TCRdb copy retains only in-frame clones and omits some. This sample carries around 94,000 clones, just under 85% of them seen once, and the ten largest clones take over 9.5%. Sequenced input: peripheral blood. These receptors were obtained from a man aged 35-49 years with active or convalescent COVID-19.

The rearrangement links TRBV30 to TRBJ2-7; 9 bases map to TRBD1. The CDR3 is made up of 15 amino acids. Looked up from germline, CDR1 is GTSNPN and CDR2 is SVGIG (reference sequence). With 2 bases clipped from V and 2 bases from J, the junction kept 7 bases outside the gene matches. The CDR3 DNA reads TGTGCCTGGAGTATTCCCGGGACAGGGACCTACGAGCAGTACTTC. This sequence encodes CAWSIPGTGTYEQYF. Filled out from reference TRBV30 and TRBJ2-7, the complete variable domain reads SQTIHQWPATLVQPVGSPLSLECTVEGTSNPNLYWYRQAAGRGLQLLFYSVGIGQISSEVPQNLSASRPQDRQFILSSKKLLLSDSGFYLCAWSIPGTGTYEQYFGPGTRLTVT.

This clone was counted between two and nine times. It is likely a read error, because the conserved phenylalanine at the end of the CDR3 is missing. Because the CDR3's place on the DNA is in doubt, the DNA is left out and the CDR3 is given as listed by TCRdb. The chain has TRBV12-3 or TRBV12-4 and TRBJ1-3; the table's D call TRBD1 went unverified against the DNA. Both ends counted, the CDR3 spans 12 residues. CDR3 region: CASSLWGQGALL.

The chain carries TRBV9 and TRBJ2-5, with 10 bases aligning to TRBD2. This CDR3 is built from 17 residues. Germline CDR1 SGDLS, CDR2 YYNGEE. With 8 bases clipped from V and 2 bases from J, the junction kept 15 bases outside the gene matches. The CDR3 spells CASSKASGGLLQETQYF. CDR3 nucleotide sequence: TGTGCCAGTTCAAAGGCTAGCGGGGGCCTACTGCAAGAGACCCAGTACTTC. The whole variable domain, remainder taken from reference TRBV9 and TRBJ2-5, is DSGVTQTPKHLITATGQRVTLRCSPRSGDLSVYWYQQSLDQGLQFLIQYYNGEERAKGNILERFSAQQFPDLHSELNLSSLELGDSALYFCASSKASGGLLQETQYFGPGTRLLVL.

The J gene is TRBJ2-2, the V gene TRBV11-1, with 7 bases identical to TRBD2. CDR1 is SGHAT, CDR2 FQDESV, per germline (reference sequence). The V and J ends lost 4 bases and 5 bases, in that order; junction bases with no gene match: 7. This CDR3 contains 15 residues. The CDR3, as DNA: TGTGCCAGCAGCTCCACCGGGACTACAACCGGGGAGCTGTTTTTT. Amino acids: CASSSTGTTTGELFF.

The rearrangement uses TRBV6-5 and TRBJ1-2; D is uncertain. The V and J ends lost 6 bases and 8 bases respectively, with 13 bases between them. CDR1 MNHEY and CDR2 SVGAGI come from the germline V gene. The CDR3 has 12 amino acids. The CDR3 sequence: CASRRAQGGYTF. The DNA of the CDR3 is TGTGCCAGCAGGAGGGCCCAAGGAGGCTACACCTTC.

J is TRBJ2-1 and V is TRBV7-2, with TRBD2 matching over 9 bases. The V gene end was trimmed by 1 base and the J gene end by 7 bases; junction bases not matched to a gene: 5. The CDR3 extends over 15 amino acids. Per the germline V gene, CDR1 is SGHTA and CDR2 is FQGNSA. CDR3 amino acids: CASSLEISGGNEQFF. The DNA for the CDR3 is TGTGCCAGCAGCTTAGAGATTAGCGGGGGTAATGAGCAGTTCTTC.

V is TRBV6-1 and J is TRBJ2-7, with D perhaps TRBD1 (5 bases). Germline loops: CDR1 MNHNS, CDR2 SASEGT. V was shortened by 1 base and J by 0 bases, with 16 bases between the two germline ends. The CDR3 is 17 amino acids. The CDR3 DNA reads TGTGCCAGCAGTGAAGGGGGCCATTGGGCCCGCTCCTACGAGCAGTACTTC. This translates into CASSEGGHWARSYEQYF.